The 13 T cell receptor beta chains listed next were all sequenced from one sample in a study of blood T cell repertoires in COVID-19. This table comes from immunoSEQ multiplex PCR, and its TCRdb copy is limited to in-frame clones, with some not included. Of over 200,000 clones in the sample, around 78% were seen once. Material for sequencing was peripheral blood. These TCRs come from a woman in her seventies with active or convalescent COVID-19.

CDR3 region: CAWGTGVGANVLTF. DNA for the CDR3: TGTGCCTGGGGGACAGGGGTCGGGGCCAACGTCCTGACTTTC. This chain connects TRBV30 to TRBJ2-6; 10 nucleotides line up with TRBD1. Germline V gene lookup returns CDR1 GTSNPN and CDR2 SVGIG (reference sequence). The CDR3 has 14 residues. Trimming cost V 5 bases and J 4 bases; bases outside gene matches: 2.

The rearrangement uses TRBV6-6 and TRBJ2-7; 7 bases match TRBD1. This CDR3 comprises 15 residues. After removal of 8 bases from V and 4 bases from J, the junction contained 14 bases not matched to a gene. Germline CDR1 and CDR2: MNHNY and SVGAGI (reference sequence). The CDR3 region is CASGPINRGVYEQYF. The CDR3, as DNA: TGTGCCAGCGGCCCGATTAACAGGGGAGTTTACGAGCAGTACTTC.

The V gene is TRBV10-3, the J gene TRBJ1-6; TRBD1 is a possible D gene (6 bases). The CDR3 consists of 12 residues. The V end was cut by 5 bases, the J end by 10 bases, with 9 bases between. Germline loops: CDR1 ENHRY, CDR2 SYGVKD. As DNA, the CDR3 is TGTGCCATCAGTAACAGGGAGTCACCCCTCCACTTT. Its protein product is CAISNRESPLHF.

The chain couples TRBV5-1 to TRBJ2-5; possible D gene TRBD1, 6 bases. Trimming left V 7 bases short and J 5 bases short, with 18 bases between. The CDR3 extends over 14 amino acids. Germline V gene data show CDR1 as SGHRS and CDR2 as YFSETQ. CDR3 residues: CASSSGGQGETQYF. The DNA for the CDR3 is TGCGCCAGCTCCTCGGGTGGCCAGGGGGAGACCCAGTACTTC.

The chain uses TRBV10-3 and TRBJ1-2; 11 positions match TRBD1. The CDR3 spans 14 residues. V was pared by 6 bases and J by 5 bases, with 5 bases of the junction left unmatched. Looked up from germline, CDR1 is ENHRY and CDR2 is SYGVKD. The CDR3 nucleotides are TGTGCCATCAGCGGGACAGGGGGTTTATATGGCTACACCTTC. The encoded protein is CAISGTGGLYGYTF.

The rearrangement uses TRBV20-1 and TRBJ1-1, with a weak D call TRBD1 (5 bases). The CDR3 runs to 11 residues. Germline loops: CDR1 DFQATT, CDR2 SNEGSKA (reference sequence). The CDR3 reads CSPWGDTEAFF. The CDR3 coding sequence is TGCAGCCCGTGGGGGGACACTGAAGCTTTCTTT.

The chain carries TRBV20-1 and TRBJ1-4, with a possible D match to TRBD1 (6 bases). V lost 5 bases and J lost 8, with 18 bases in between. The CDR3 consists of 14 residues. The germline V gene has CDR1 DFQATT and CDR2 SNEGSKA (reference sequence). CDR3 in DNA: TGCAGTGCTGGTGGGGGCGGCCTTGGGGAAAAACTGTTTTTT. Its translation: CSAGGGGLGEKLFF.

The rearrangement uses TRBV2 and TRBJ1-2, with 7 nucleotides matching TRBD1. The CDR3 sequence is 16 residues long. The ends lost 5 bases at V and 8 bases at J; junction bases unmatched: 17. CDR1 and CDR2 from the germline V gene are SNHLY and FYNNEI. The CDR3 protein is CASSFLALRGGTGYTF. CDR3 DNA sequence: TGTGCCAGCAGTTTCTTGGCTTTACGAGGGGGCACCGGCTACACCTTC.

This clone has only a few counts. This chain joins TRBV11-3 and TRBJ2-7; no reliable D call. The V end lost 3 bases, the J end lost 5 bases, and 14 bases lay between the germline ends. Looked up from germline, CDR1 is SGHNT and CDR2 is YENEEA. The CDR3 sequence is 14 residues long. The CDR3 sequence is CASSFSSSINEQYF. CDR3 bases: TGTGCCAGCAGCTTCTCTTCGAGTATAAACGAGCAGTACTTC.

This clone was seen repeatedly, ten times or more. This rearrangement joins TRBV12-3 or TRBV12-4 to TRBJ1-5; TRBD1 matches at 8 bases. The CDR3 runs 13 residues. Trimming at V came to 4 bases and at J to 7 bases, leaving 3 bases not matched to a gene. CDR3: CASSSYRGQPQHF. CDR3 coding DNA: TGTGCCAGCAGTTCCTACAGGGGGCAGCCCCAGCATTTT.

V gene TRBV7-2 combines with J gene TRBJ1-6, with 7 bases lining up with TRBD1. J gave up 8 bases and V 1 base, and 8 bases lay outside the gene matches. Germline values: CDR1 SGHTA, CDR2 FQGNSA. The CDR3 has 16 residues. The CDR3 protein is CASSLVDVQGDSPLHF. The CDR3 DNA reads as TGTGCCAGCAGCTTAGTTGATGTGCAGGGGGATTCACCCCTCCACTTT.

This chain links TRBV10-1 with TRBJ2-3, with a weak D call TRBD1 (6 bases). The ends were cut back, 5 bases at V and 6 bases at J, with 9 bases in the middle. In germline, CDR1 is WNHNN, CDR2 SYGVQD (reference sequence). The CDR3 covers 12 residues. This CDR3 reads CASSSTGDTQYF. The DNA for the CDR3 is TGCGCCAGCAGTAGCACAGGGGATACGCAGTATTTT.

This chain links TRBV2 with TRBJ1-3; a weak D match, TRBD1 (6 bases). Between the trimmed V and J ends, which lost 4 bases and 2 bases, there was a span of 12 bases. This CDR3 is 15 amino acids long. The V gene's germline CDR1 is SNHLY and CDR2 FYNNEI. The CDR3 DNA follows: TGTGCCAGCAGTGGGGGGCGGCAGCCTGGAAACACCATATATTTT. It specifies CASSGGRQPGNTIYF.